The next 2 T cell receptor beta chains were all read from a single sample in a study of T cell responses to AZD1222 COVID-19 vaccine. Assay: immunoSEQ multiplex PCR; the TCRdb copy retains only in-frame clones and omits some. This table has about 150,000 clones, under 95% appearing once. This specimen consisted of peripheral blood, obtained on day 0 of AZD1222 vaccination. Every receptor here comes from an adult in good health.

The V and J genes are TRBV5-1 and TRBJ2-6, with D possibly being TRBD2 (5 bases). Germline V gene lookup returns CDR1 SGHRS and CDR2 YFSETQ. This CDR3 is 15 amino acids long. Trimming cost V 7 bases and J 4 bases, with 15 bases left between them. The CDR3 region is CASGRGVSGANVLTF. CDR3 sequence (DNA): TGCGCCAGCGGCCGGGGAGTCTCGGGGGCCAACGTCCTGACTTTC.

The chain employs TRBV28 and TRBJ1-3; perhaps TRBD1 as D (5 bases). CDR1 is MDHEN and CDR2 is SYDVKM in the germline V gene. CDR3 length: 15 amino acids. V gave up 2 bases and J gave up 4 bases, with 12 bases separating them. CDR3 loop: CASSLLSGSGNTIYF. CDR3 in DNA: TGTGCCAGCAGTTTACTTTCAGGGAGCGGAAACACCATATATTTT.